Listed below are T cell receptor beta chains from one sample, sequenced in a study of T cells in Graves' hyperthyroidism and ophthalmopathy. MiXCR, run by TCRdb on the multiplex PCR reads, gives a single entry per CDR3 protein. The sample yields hundreds of thousands of distinct CDR3 sequences, around 17% seen once. The sample taken for sequencing was blood. The receptors shown here come from a woman aged 18-30 years with Graves' hyperthyroidism. The CDR3 runs from the conserved cysteine through the conserved F or W. The D gene is left open where the match is weak. Size is omitted from some rows. Given values are once, few, many or a class for expanded clones.

d_gene | j_gene | v_gene | abundance | CDR3nt | CDR3aa
TRBD2 | TRBJ2-1 | TRBV10-3 | many | TGTGCCATGGGACTAGCGGGAGCCGTAAATGAGCAGTTCTTC | CAMGLAGAVNEQFF
. | TRBJ2-1 | TRBV11-1 | many | TGTGCCAGCAGCCCGCGGGGCGTTTCTTTTGAGCAGTTCTTC | CASSPRGVSFEQFF
. | TRBJ1-2 | TRBV3-1 | many | TGTGCCAGCAGCCAAGGAGGGGAGGGAGTCGATGGCTACACCTTC | CASSQGGEGVDGYTF
TRBD2 | TRBJ2-3 | TRBV20-1 | . | TGCAGTGCGAGTGGTAGTGACGGGAGGGCCGTAGATACGCAGTATTTT | CSASGSDGRAVDTQYF
. | TRBJ2-7 | TRBV27 | many | TGTGCCAGCAGTTCCGAGTGGGCAGCCGAGCAGTACTTC | CASSSEWAAEQYF
. | TRBJ1-2 | TRBV11-3 | . | TGTGCCAGCAGCCGCCCTTATAGGCCCTTGGGGGTCTATGGCTACACCTTC | CASSRPYRPLGVYGYTF
. | TRBJ1-1 | TRBV28 | . | TGTGCCAGCAGTTTATCGGTGAAGGGGCTGTACACTGAAGCTTTCTTT | CASSLSVKGLYTEAFF
TRBD1 | TRBJ1-2 | TRBV29-1 | few | TGCAGCGTTCGGACAGGGAATGGCTACACCTTC | CSVRTGNGYTF
. | TRBJ2-5 | TRBV7-9 | . | TGTGCCAGCAGCGATACAGGGATTAGAGAGACCCAGTACTTC | CASSDTGIRETQYF
TRBD1 | TRBJ1-1 | TRBV7-6 | . | TGTGCCAGCAGCCCCGGACAGGTTAACTCTGAAGCTTTCTTT | CASSPGQVNSEAFF
. | TRBJ1-2 | TRBV9 | few | TGTGCCAGCAGCGTAGAATTTTCGGGGGATGGCTACACCTTC | CASSVEFSGDGYTF
. | TRBJ1-1 | TRBV7-2 | many | TGTGCCAGCAGCCACGGACAACCGAACACTGAAGCTTTCTTT | CASSHGQPNTEAFF
. | TRBJ1-4 | TRBV28 | few | TGTGCCAGCAGTTCCCGTATGCCGGCAACTAATGAAAAACTGTTTTTT | CASSSRMPATNEKLFF
. | TRBJ1-1 | TRBV2 | many | TGTGCCAGCCTCAAGACCGCTTTTAACACTGAAGCTTTCTTT | CASLKTAFNTEAFF
. | TRBJ1-5 | TRBV12-3/TRBV12-4 | many | TGTGCCAGCAGCCCCCGTGGAGGGGCGACCAATCAGCCCCAGCATTTT | CASSPRGGATNQPQHF
. | TRBJ1-5 | TRBV10-3 | . | TGTGCCATCAGTGAGGCAGGGAATCAGCCCCAGCATTTT | CAISEAGNQPQHF
. | TRBJ2-1 | TRBV14 | . | TGTGCCAGCAGCCAAGTGAACAGGGCTAAGAATGAGCAGTTCTTC | CASSQVNRAKNEQFF
. | TRBJ2-5 | TRBV20-1 | many | TGCAGTGCTTCATGGGGCAGGGAGGAGACCCAGTACTTC | CSASWGREETQYF
. | TRBJ2-2 | TRBV28 | many | TGTGCCAGCACCGACGGGCAGGGGAGCACCGGGGAGCTGTTTTTT | CASTDGQGSTGELFF
. | TRBJ1-3 | TRBV28 | . | TGTGCCAGCAGTTCCAACCAGATAAACACCATATATTTT | CASSSNQINTIYF
TRBD2 | TRBJ2-7 | TRBV20-1 | . | TGCAGTGTTGCGACCGGGACTAGCGGGGGGGGTCCCCGAGGCTACGAGCAGTACTTC | CSVATGTSGGGPRGYEQYF
. | TRBJ2-6 | TRBV12-3/TRBV12-4 | . | TGTGCCAGCAGAACAGGGACCCTATCTGGGGCCAACGTCCTGACTTTC | CASRTGTLSGANVLTF
. | TRBJ2-5 | TRBV29-1 | . | TGCAGCGTTGACCTAGCCATCCAAGAGACCCAGTACTTC | CSVDLAIQETQYF
. | TRBJ2-3 | TRBV3-1 | many | TGTGCCAGCAGCCGATGGGGCAACACAGATACGCAGTATTTT | CASSRWGNTDTQYF
. | TRBJ1-1 | TRBV12-3/TRBV12-4 | . | TGTGCCAGCAGTTTAAGTTTCGGGAACACTGAAGCTTTCTTT | CASSLSFGNTEAFF
. | TRBJ2-7 | TRBV3-1 | many | TGTGCCAGCAGCTCCCACCACGAGCAGTACTTC | CASSSHHEQYF
. | TRBJ1-5 | TRBV6-2/TRBV6-3 | . | TGTGCCAGCAACGTCCTCAGCAATCAGCCCCAGCATTTT | CASNVLSNQPQHF
. | TRBJ1-3 | TRBV20-1 | few | TGCAGTGCTAGATTGCTGTCACCAGGTGGAAACACCATATATTTT | CSARLLSPGGNTIYF
TRBD2 | TRBJ2-3 | TRBV3-1 | many | TGTGCCAGCAGCCAAGATGCACGGGAGGGAGGCACAGATACGCAGTATTTT | CASSQDAREGGTDTQYF
TRBD1 | TRBJ2-2 | TRBV12-3/TRBV12-4 | . | TGTGCCAGCAGCGGACAGGGGGTGGACACCGGGGAGCTGTTTTTT | CASSGQGVDTGELFF
TRBD1 | TRBJ1-1 | TRBV28 | many | TGTGCCAGCAGTCCAGGGGACAGGAACACTGAAGCTTTCTTT | CASSPGDRNTEAFF
. | TRBJ2-3 | TRBV20-1 | many | TGCAGTGCTAGAGTCGAGTTCCTGAGCGGGAGCACAGATACGCAGTATTTT | CSARVEFLSGSTDTQYF
TRBD1 | TRBJ1-2 | TRBV12-3/TRBV12-4 | many | TGTGCCAGCAGGAAGACAGGGAACTATGGCTACACCTTC | CASRKTGNYGYTF
TRBD1 | TRBJ2-5 | TRBV27 | many | TGTGCCAGCAGCAGGACAGGGGGGCAAGAGACCCAGTACTTC | CASSRTGGQETQYF
TRBD2 | TRBJ2-1 | TRBV11-2 | many | TGTGCCAGCAGCCCGCGTCTAGCGGCACTTTACAATGAGCAGTTCTTC | CASSPRLAALYNEQFF
. | TRBJ1-2 | TRBV3-1 | many | TGTGCCAGCAGCCAAGGTGGGACCTCCCGCGGCTACACCTTC | CASSQGGTSRGYTF
TRBD1 | TRBJ2-3 | TRBV24-1 | few | TGTGCCACCAGTGATTTGAACAGGGGCATAACAGATACGCAGTATTTT | CATSDLNRGITDTQYF
TRBD1 | TRBJ1-1 | TRBV19 | few | TGTGCCAGTAGTATCCCCGACAGGGGAAACACTGAAGCTTTCTTT | CASSIPDRGNTEAFF
. | TRBJ1-6 | TRBV5-1 | . | TGCGCCAGCAGCTCTACGTCCGGCGGGACCAATTCACCCCTCCACTTT | CASSSTSGGTNSPLHF
. | TRBJ1-4 | TRBV12-3/TRBV12-4 | many | TGTGCCAGCAGTTCAGGGAAAGAAAATGAAAAACTGTTTTTT | CASSSGKENEKLFF
TRBD1 | TRBJ1-6 | TRBV11-2 | many | TGTGCCAGCAGCCCTCGGACAGGGAATTCACCCCTCCACTTT | CASSPRTGNSPLHF
. | TRBJ1-2 | TRBV7-2 | few | TGTGCCAGCAGCATGCAGCAGGCCTATGGCTACACCTTC | CASSMQQAYGYTF
. | TRBJ1-1 | TRBV12-3/TRBV12-4 | many | TGTGCCAGCAGTTTTTTGCGAAACACTGAAGCTTTCTTT | CASSFLRNTEAFF
. | TRBJ1-4 | TRBV4-2 | . | TGTGCCAGCAGCCAAGAGCCTAATGAAAAACTGTTTTTT | CASSQEPNEKLFF
. | TRBJ2-7 | TRBV12-3/TRBV12-4 | many | TGTGCCAGCAGTCTAACGGGCCCTGAAGGAGAGCAGTACTTC | CASSLTGPEGEQYF
. | TRBJ1-5 | TRBV5-5 | many | TGTGCCAGCAGCTTGGAAGCCGGGCAGCCCCAGCATTTT | CASSLEAGQPQHF
. | TRBJ2-3 | TRBV7-3 | . | TGTGCCAGCAGCTTAGGGACCTACACAGATACGCAGTATTTT | CASSLGTYTDTQYF
. | TRBJ2-5 | TRBV6-2/TRBV6-3 | . | TGTGCCAGCAGTCCGATTAGCTCCGTTGGGGCCCAGTACTTC | CASSPISSVGAQYF
TRBD1 | TRBJ1-1 | TRBV9 | . | TGTGCCAGCAGCGTGAGCCCTCGACAGGGGATGAACACTGAAGCTTTCTTT | CASSVSPRQGMNTEAFF
. | TRBJ2-5 | TRBV6-2/TRBV6-3 | few | TGTGCCAGCAGAAAGGTGTACCAAGAGACCCAGTACTTC | CASRKVYQETQYF
. | TRBJ2-2 | TRBV28 | many | TGTGCCAGCAGTATCATACGGCGGGCCGGGGAGCTGTTTTTT | CASSIIRRAGELFF
. | TRBJ2-3 | TRBV14 | many | TGTGCCAGCAGCATACGACAGGGACTGACAGATACGCAGTATTTT | CASSIRQGLTDTQYF
. | TRBJ1-4 | TRBV19 | . | TGTGCCAGTAGTATAGACCTTGAAAAACTGTTTTTT | CASSIDLEKLFF
. | TRBJ2-1 | TRBV24-1 | few | TGTGCCACCAGTGATCCCCTGAGGAGCTCGCCCTCAGAGCAGTTCTTC | CATSDPLRSSPSEQFF